This passage covers 15 T cell receptor beta chains from one sample sequenced in a study of blood T cell repertoires in COVID-19. Only in-frame clones appear in the TCRdb table, and some are missing; sequencing was by immunoSEQ multiplex PCR. This sample yields some 11,000 clones, of which almost 85% are seen a single time; approximately 44% belongs to the top ten. Material for sequencing was peripheral blood. These receptor sequences come from an elderly man with acute or convalescent COVID-19.

The chain uses TRBV2 and TRBJ1-5, with 9 bases identical to TRBD1. The CDR3 totals 17 residues. With 5 bases clipped from V and 5 bases from J, the junction kept 13 bases outside the gene matches. Germline V gives CDR1 SNHLY, CDR2 FYNNEI. The CDR3 nucleotides read TGTGCCAGCAGTCAGGACAGGGGTTTTGCGGGATATCAGCCCCAGCATTTT. Its protein is CASSQDRGFAGYQPQHF.

The chain uses TRBV7-3 and TRBJ2-5; 9 bases agree with TRBD1. This CDR3 contains 17 residues. Germline V gene data show CDR1 as SGHTA and CDR2 as FQGTGA. V lost 1 base and J lost 4; bases outside the gene matches: 10. CDR3 sequence reads: CASSLSRAGTGRETQYF. The CDR3 DNA sequence: TGTGCCAGCAGCTTAAGTCGTGCCGGGACAGGGAGAGAGACCCAGTACTTC.

The rearrangement uses TRBV4-2 and TRBJ1-1; TRBD1 aligns across 7 bases. The V and J ends lost 4 bases and 8 bases, in that order; junction bases with no gene match: 19. In germline, CDR1 is LGHNA, CDR2 YNFKEQ. The CDR3 sequence is 17 residues long. The CDR3 is CASSPSLRPDRAGEAFF. CDR3 bases: TGTGCCAGCAGCCCTTCCCTCAGGCCTGACAGGGCGGGAGAAGCTTTCTTT.

This clone ranks as medium-sized. The chain has TRBV7-6 and TRBJ1-4; TRBD1 matches 8 bases. Germline V gives CDR1 SGHVS, CDR2 FNYEAQ. The CDR3 length is 17 residues. V lost 2 bases and J lost 2; bases outside the gene matches: 7. CDR3 in DNA: TGTGCCAGCAGCTTATACGGGGCAGGGGGCACTAATGAAAAACTGTTTTTT. This gives the protein CASSLYGAGGTNEKLFF.

The chain has TRBV18 and TRBJ2-5; possible D gene TRBD1, 6 bases. The CDR3 runs 15 residues. The germline V and J ends were trimmed by 4 bases and 5 bases, with 17 bases remaining between them. CDR1 and CDR2 (germline): KGHSH, LQKENI. In nucleotides, the CDR3 is TGTGCCAGCTCACTGGGTACTACAGGGTTCGAGACCCAGTACTTC. Protein product: CASSLGTTGFETQYF.

The V call is TRBV3-1 (or the pseudogene TRBV3-2), the J call TRBJ2-1; 9 nucleotides agree with TRBD2. The CDR3 extends over 16 amino acids. Germline assignment: CDR1 LGHDT and CDR2 YNNKEL (reference sequence). The V gene end was trimmed by 0 bases and the J gene end by 10 bases; junction bases not matched to a gene: 10. The CDR3 region has the DNA TGTGCCAGCAGCCAAGACCGTATCGCGGGGGGGTGGGAGCAGTTCTTC. Amino acid sequence: CASSQDRIAGGWEQFF.

The chain uses TRBV28 and TRBJ1-4, with D unclear. V was cut by 4 bases and J by 3 bases, with 12 bases left in between. The CDR3 covers 15 residues. Per germline, CDR1 MDHEN and CDR2 SYDVKM. The CDR3 region is CASSSQPRANEKLFF. CDR3 nucleotide sequence: TGTGCCAGCAGTTCGCAGCCTCGGGCTAATGAAAAACTGTTTTTT. The whole variable domain, remainder taken from reference TRBV28 and TRBJ1-4, is DVKVTQSSRYLVKRTGEKVFLECVQDMDHENMFWYRQDPGLGLRLIYFSYDVKMKEKGDIPEGYSVSREKKERFSLILESASTNQTSMYLCASSSQPRANEKLFFGSGTQLSVL.

This chain connects TRBV7-9 to TRBJ1-4; D is uncertain. In germline, CDR1 is SEHNR, CDR2 FQNEAQ (reference sequence). V dropped 5 bases and J dropped 15 bases, with 19 bases sitting between them. The CDR3 has 13 amino acids. Here the CDR3 DNA reads TGTGCCAGCAGCGCCCGACCCCTTGGCAGGATGTTTTTT. Protein: CASSARPLGRMFF.

The chain uses TRBV7-2 and TRBJ2-2, with 7 bases lining up with TRBD2. Germline V CDR1 and CDR2: SGHTA, FQGNSA. With V trimmed by 8 bases and J by 4 bases, 7 bases remained unmatched. The length of the CDR3 is 14 residues. This CDR3 is CASGERGGTGELFF. The CDR3 DNA is TGTGCCAGCGGCGAGCGGGGTGGCACCGGGGAGCTGTTTTTT.

The chain links TRBV4-2 to TRBJ2-1, with TRBD2 identical over 8 bases. Germline CDR1 and CDR2: LGHNA and YNFKEQ. V dropped 2 bases and J dropped 2; count of bases not matched to a gene: 2. CDR3 length: 15 amino acids. The CDR3: CASSQNSGTYNEQFF. As DNA, the CDR3 is TGTGCCAGCAGCCAAAATAGCGGGACCTACAATGAGCAGTTCTTC.

This chain links TRBV19 with TRBJ2-2; D perhaps matches TRBD2 (5 bases). CDR1 and CDR2 (germline): LNHDA, SQIVND (reference sequence). This CDR3 is built from 17 residues. The germline V and J ends were trimmed by 3 bases and 5 bases, with 19 bases remaining between them. The CDR3 here is CASSISGRGSRTGELFF. CDR3 sequence (DNA): TGTGCCAGTAGTATTTCTGGAAGAGGGAGCCGAACCGGGGAGCTGTTTTTT.

This clone has just one count. The chain is built from TRBV28 and TRBJ2-7; no firm D call. The CDR3 is 12 residues long. Trimming removed 3 bases from V and 5 bases from J, with 8 bases in between. Per the germline V gene, CDR1 is MDHEN and CDR2 is SYDVKM. CDR3 nucleotide sequence: TGTGCCAGCAGTTTCGAAGCCAACGAGCAGTACTTC. Its protein is CASSFEANEQYF.

The chain joins TRBV21-1 to TRBJ2-1; the table's D call, TRBD2, has no DNA check behind it. TRBV21-1 constitutes a pseudogene. The CDR3 extends over 16 amino acids. CDR3 in amino acids: CASTRDGSRAFDEQFF. CDR3 bases: TGTGCCAGCACCCGAGATGGGAGTAGGGCCTTTGATGAGCAGTTCTTC.

The gene calls are TRBV5-1 and TRBJ2-7, with D perhaps TRBD2 (5 bases). This CDR3 is built from 17 residues. Germline values: CDR1 SGHRS, CDR2 YFSETQ. Between the trimmed V and J ends, which lost 1 base and 6 bases, there was a span of 23 bases. Written as DNA, the CDR3 is TGCGCCAGCAGCTTGTCTTCTAGCAAGACGTCTGGATTCGAGCAGTACTTC. It encodes CASSLSSSKTSGFEQYF.

V usage is TRBV20-1 and J usage is TRBJ2-7; D unresolved. In germline, CDR1 is DFQATT, CDR2 SNEGSKA (reference sequence). This CDR3 spans 13 amino acids. V lost 3 bases, J lost 0 bases, and 9 bases lay in between. The CDR3 sequence: CSASMARSYEQYF. The CDR3 DNA reads TGCAGTGCTAGTATGGCCCGCTCCTACGAGCAGTACTTC.